These T cell receptor beta chains were read from a single sample in a study of cytomegalovirus exposure and HLA in healthy donors. Measured with immunoSEQ multiplex PCR; TCRdb has only the in-frame clones, and not every one. Of a few hundred thousand clones in the sample, around 90% were seen once. Sequenced input: PBMCs. These receptors all come from a girl aged 2-10 years in good health and CMV-seronegative. The CDR3 runs from the conserved cysteine through the conserved F or W. Each record gives: J gene, D gene, V gene, clone size, CDR3 protein, CDR3 DNA. A D gene is named only where the DNA matches it firmly. Clone size appears in some rows only: once, few, many, or a class for an expanded clone.

TRBJ1-1,TRBD1,TRBV2,once,CASSSQGDGTEAFF,TGTGCCAGCAGTAGCCAGGGGGATGGCACTGAAGCTTTCTTT
TRBJ2-5,TRBD2,TRBV7-9,-,CASSSWTSGQETQYF,TGTGCCAGCAGCTCATGGACTAGCGGCCAAGAGACCCAGTACTTC
TRBJ2-3,TRBD2,TRBV11-2,-,CASSLGTSGPRADTQYF,TGTGCCAGCAGCCTAGGGACTAGCGGGCCCAGGGCAGATACGCAGTATTTT
TRBJ1-2,-,TRBV7-9,-,CASSFPPLEGYTF,TGTGCCAGCAGCTTTCCGCCTTTGGAGGGCTACACCTTC
TRBJ2-1,TRBD2,TRBV29-1,-,CSVTSGSIGEQFF,TGCAGCGTCACTAGCGGGAGTATTGGTGAGCAGTTCTTC
TRBJ2-7,-,TRBV6-5,-,CASSLGNEQYF,TGTGCCAGCAGTCTCGGGAACGAGCAGTACTTC
TRBJ1-1,-,TRBV29-1,-,CSVEDGGAAEAFF,TGCAGCGTTGAAGATGGGGGGGCAGCAGAAGCTTTCTTT
TRBJ2-7,-,TRBV5-1,once,CASSFEYEQYF,TGCGCCAGCAGCTTCGAGTACGAGCAGTACTTC
TRBJ1-2,-,TRBV6-5,-,CASAAVHGYTF,TGTGCCAGCGCCGCGGTTCATGGCTACACCTTC
TRBJ1-3,-,TRBV7-3,-,CASSLTSGWADTIYF,TGTGCCAGCAGCTTAACGTCAGGGTGGGCGGACACCATATATTTT
TRBJ1-5,TRBD1,TRBV27,-,CASMSLGQGQPQHF,TGTGCCAGCATGTCCCTAGGACAGGGCCAGCCCCAGCATTTT
TRBJ1-1,-,TRBV7-6,-,CASSLAGSGNTEAFF,TGTGCCAGCAGCTTAGCGGGTTCAGGGAACACTGAAGCTTTCTTT
TRBJ2-7,-,TRBV30,once,CAWHGSSYEQYF,TGTGCCTGGCACGGGAGCTCCTACGAGCAGTACTTC
TRBJ1-5,-,TRBV19,-,CASSIGSSNQPQHF,TGTGCCAGTAGTATAGGCAGTAGCAATCAGCCCCAGCATTTT